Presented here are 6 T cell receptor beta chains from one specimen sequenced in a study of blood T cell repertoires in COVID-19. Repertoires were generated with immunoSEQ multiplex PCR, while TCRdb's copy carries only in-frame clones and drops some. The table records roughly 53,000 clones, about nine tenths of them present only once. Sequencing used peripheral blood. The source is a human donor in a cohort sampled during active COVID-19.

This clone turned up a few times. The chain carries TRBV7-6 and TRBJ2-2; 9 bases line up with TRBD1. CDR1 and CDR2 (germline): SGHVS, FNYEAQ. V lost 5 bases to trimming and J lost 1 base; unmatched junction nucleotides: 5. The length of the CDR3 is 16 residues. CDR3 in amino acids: CASSLRQGENTGELFF. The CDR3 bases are TGTGCCAGCAGCCTACGACAGGGGGAGAACACCGGGGAGCTGTTTTTT. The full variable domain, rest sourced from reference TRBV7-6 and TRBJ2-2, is GAGVSQSPRYKVTKRGQDVALRCDPISGHVSLYWYRQALGQGPEFLTYFNYEAQQDKSGLPNDRFSAERPEGSISTLTIQRTEQRDSAMYRCASSLRQGENTGELFFGEGSRLTVL.

The CDR3 DNA sequence: TGTGCCAGCAGTGAACCCCAGGGGGTTGCCTACGAGCAGTACTTC. Translating gives CASSEPQGVAYEQYF. The chain links TRBV25-1 to TRBJ2-7; 7 bases line up with TRBD1. V was pared by 2 bases and J by 2 bases, with 6 bases of the junction left unmatched. This CDR3 has 15 residues. CDR1 MGHDK and CDR2 SYGVNS come from the germline V gene.

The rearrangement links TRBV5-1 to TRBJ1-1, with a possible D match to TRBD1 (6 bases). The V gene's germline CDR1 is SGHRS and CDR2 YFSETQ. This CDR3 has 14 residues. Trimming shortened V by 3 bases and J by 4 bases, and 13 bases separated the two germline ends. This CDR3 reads CASSSQGTGTEAFF. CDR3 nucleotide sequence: TGCGCCAGCAGCTCACAGGGTACGGGCACTGAAGCTTTCTTT.

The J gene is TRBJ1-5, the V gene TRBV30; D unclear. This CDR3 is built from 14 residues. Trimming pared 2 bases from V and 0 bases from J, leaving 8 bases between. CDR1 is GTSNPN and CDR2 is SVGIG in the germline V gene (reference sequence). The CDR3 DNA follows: TGTGCCTGGAGTTCGGGGAATAGCAATCAGCCCCAGCATTTT. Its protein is CAWSSGNSNQPQHF.

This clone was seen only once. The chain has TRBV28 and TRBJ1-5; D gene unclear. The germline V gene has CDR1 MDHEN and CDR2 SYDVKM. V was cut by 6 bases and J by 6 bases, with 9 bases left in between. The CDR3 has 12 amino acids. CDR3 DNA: TGTGCCAGCAGCCCTTTTCGTCAGCCCCAGCATTTT. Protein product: CASSPFRQPQHF.

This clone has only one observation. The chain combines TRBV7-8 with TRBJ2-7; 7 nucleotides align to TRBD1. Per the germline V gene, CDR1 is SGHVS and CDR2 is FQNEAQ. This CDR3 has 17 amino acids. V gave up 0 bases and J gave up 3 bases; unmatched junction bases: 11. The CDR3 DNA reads TGTGCCAGCAGCTTAGCAAGATCGCCGGGACAGTTCTACGAGCAGTACTTC. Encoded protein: CASSLARSPGQFYEQYF. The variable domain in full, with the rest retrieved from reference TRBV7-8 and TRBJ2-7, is GAGVSQSPRYKVAKRGQDVALRCDPISGHVSLFWYQQALGQGPEFLTYFQNEAQLDKSGLPSDRFFAERPEGSVSTLKIQRTQQEDSAVYLCASSLARSPGQFYEQYFGPGTRLTVT.